This T cell receptor (beta chain) is from a study of HIV-infected patients and healthy controls. All unsorted peripheral T cells were captured because whole blood was used without fractionation. Germline V gene sequence: CDR1 MRHNA, CDR2 SNTAGT. V was trimmed by 0 bases and J by 2 bases, leaving 9 bases between them. The CDR3 consists of 15 residues. Approximately 510 ng RNA was reverse transcribed with alpha and beta constant-region primers. Alpha and beta chain libraries were made separately by chain-specific third strand synthesis with multiplexing indices. TCRdb re-derived calls from the 5' RACE reads in MiXCR, one entry per CDR3 protein. This table has some 17,000 distinct CDR3 sequences, under 9.5% appearing once. Study results and limitations: CMV-associated CDR3s mostly grew nonsignificantly during therapy, while HIV-associated CDR3s declined significantly.

The sample holds many counts of this clonotype. Its antigen is not known. The sequenced sample consisted of blood. The source is an adult in good health. This chain connects TRBV6-4 to TRBJ2-3; a weak D match, TRBD2 (5 bases). The chain's CDR3 is CASSDSRGSTDTQYF. CDR3 coding DNA: TGTGCCAGCAGTGACTCTCGCGGGTCCACAGATACGCAGTATTTT.